This entry lists 32 T cell receptor beta chains sequenced from one sample in a study of T cell responses to AZD1222 COVID-19 vaccine. Sequenced by immunoSEQ multiplex PCR; TCRdb stores in-frame clones only, minus some. Here the sample spans roughly 120,000 clones, 85% to 90% being singletons. The material sequenced was peripheral blood, taken on day 0 of AZD1222 vaccination. These receptors were collected from an adult in good health.

The chain carries TRBV5-6 and TRBJ2-1; 14 positions agree with TRBD2. Germline V gives CDR1 SGHDT, CDR2 YYEEEE. Trimming took 2 bases from V and 10 from J; bases not matched to a gene: 5. The CDR3 covers 15 residues. The CDR3 spells CASSFRTSGRWEQFF. CDR3 DNA sequence: TGTGCCAGCAGCTTTAGGACTAGCGGGAGGTGGGAGCAGTTCTTC.

This clone turned up a few times. This rearrangement joins TRBV6-2 or TRBV6-3 to TRBJ2-1; D is perhaps TRBD2 (6 bases). Germline CDR1 reads MNHEY; CDR2 reads SVGEGT. CDR3 length equals 15 residues. V shed 6 bases and J shed 5 bases, with 17 bases lying between them. The chain's CDR3 is CASSPLGGRHNEQFF. The CDR3 nucleotides are TGTGCCAGCAGCCCCCTAGGAGGGAGGCACAATGAGCAGTTCTTC.

The chain combines TRBV28 with TRBJ1-3; D not resolved. The CDR3 totals 13 residues. The V and J ends lost 5 bases and 0 bases respectively, with 5 bases between them. The germline V gene has CDR1 MDHEN and CDR2 SYDVKM. CDR3 protein: CASSRYSGNTIYF. The CDR3 nucleotides read TGTGCCAGCAGTCGGTACTCTGGAAACACCATATATTTT. Together with reference TRBV28 and TRBJ1-3, the CDR3 gives the full variable domain: DVKVTQSSRYLVKRTGEKVFLECVQDMDHENMFWYRQDPGLGLRLIYFSYDVKMKEKGDIPEGYSVSREKKERFSLILESASTNQTSMYLCASSRYSGNTIYFGEGSWLTVV.

CDR3 in amino acids: CASSFVRGNTEAFF. The CDR3 DNA sequence: TGTGCCAGCAGCTTTGTTAGGGGGAACACTGAAGCTTTCTTT. The chain carries TRBV11-2 and TRBJ1-1; D possibly corresponds to TRBD1 (5 bases). This CDR3 has 14 residues. Germline V gives CDR1 SGHAT, CDR2 FQNNGV. Between the trimmed V and J ends, which lost 3 bases and 1 base, there was a span of 9 bases.

This sequence joins TRBV3-1 (or the pseudogene TRBV3-2) and TRBJ2-7; weak D call: TRBD2 (7 bases). This CDR3 is built from 15 residues. Germline V gene sequence: CDR1 LGHDT, CDR2 YNNKEL (reference sequence). Trimming removed 1 base at V and 4 bases at J, with 14 bases between. The DNA for the CDR3 is TGTGCCAGCAGCCAAGTGGGGGGGCCGGGTTACGAGCAGTACTTC. It is translated as CASSQVGGPGYEQYF.

This chain joins TRBV29-1 and TRBJ2-1, with TRBD2 matching 11 bases. J lost 0 bases, V lost 4 bases, and 14 bases had no gene match. Germline assignment: CDR1 SQVTM and CDR2 ANQGSEA. This CDR3 region has 19 residues. The CDR3 here is CSVASPGLAVRGSYNEQFF. The CDR3 region has the DNA TGCAGCGTTGCCTCCCCGGGACTAGCGGTAAGGGGCTCCTACAATGAGCAGTTCTTC.

The chain carries TRBV2 and TRBJ1-5; TRBD1 matches at 7 bases. Trimming took 6 bases from V and 1 from J; bases not matched to a gene: 6. The CDR3 runs 15 residues. Germline assignment: CDR1 SNHLY and CDR2 FYNNEI. CDR3 in DNA: TGTGCCAGCAGACGCCGACAGGGAAGCAATCAGCCCCAGCATTTT. It specifies CASRRRQGSNQPQHF. Using reference TRBV2 and TRBJ1-5 for the parts outside the CDR3, the full variable domain is EPEVTQTPSHQVTQMGQEVILRCVPISNHLYFYWYRQILGQKVEFLVSFYNNEISEKSEIFDDQFSVERPDGSNFTLKIRSTKLEDSAMYFCASRRRQGSNQPQHFGDGTRLSIL.

The chain combines TRBV5-1 with TRBJ1-5; no clear D. The CDR3 runs 14 residues. Germline V gene lookup returns CDR1 SGHRS and CDR2 YFSETQ. Trimming took off 5 bases at V and 2 bases at J, with 11 bases between the two ends. In DNA form, the CDR3 reads TGCGCCAGCAGGCTCGGAATTGGCAATCAGCCCCAGCATTTT. Translating it yields CASRLGIGNQPQHF.

The chain recombines TRBV6-5 with TRBJ1-3; 9 bases match TRBD1. Trimming at V came to 0 bases and at J to 2 bases, leaving 2 bases not matched to a gene. CDR3 length: 16 residues. Germline V lookup: CDR1 MNHEY, CDR2 SVGAGI. The CDR3 sequence is CASSYSGTGPGNTIYF. The CDR3 bases are TGTGCCAGCAGTTACTCGGGGACAGGGCCTGGAAACACCATATATTTT.

This clone was observed a handful of times. The chain recombines TRBV9 with TRBJ1-6; 7 positions agree with TRBD1. Germline CDR1 is SGDLS and CDR2 is YYNGEE. This CDR3 is built from 15 residues. The ends lost 6 bases at V and 6 bases at J; junction bases unmatched: 9. CDR3 residues: CASTQTTGFNSPLHF. The DNA of the CDR3 is TGTGCCAGCACCCAAACGACAGGGTTTAATTCACCCCTCCACTTT. Together with reference TRBV9 and TRBJ1-6, the CDR3 gives the full variable domain: DSGVTQTPKHLITATGQRVTLRCSPRSGDLSVYWYQQSLDQGLQFLIQYYNGEERAKGNILERFSAQQFPDLHSELNLSSLELGDSALYFCASTQTTGFNSPLHFGNGTRLTVT.

The rearrangement uses TRBV11-1 and TRBJ2-2; the D is unclear. The V gene lost 0 bases and the J gene lost 6 bases, with 2 bases spanning the gap. The germline V gene encodes CDR1 SGHAT and CDR2 FQDESV (reference sequence). The CDR3 is 12 amino acids. In DNA form, the CDR3 reads TGTGCCAGCAGCTTAGCAGCCGGGGAGCTGTTTTTT. It encodes CASSLAAGELFF.

The rearrangement uses TRBV6-2 or TRBV6-3 and TRBJ2-7, with TRBD2 matching 7 bases. Germline V gene data show CDR1 as MNHEY and CDR2 as SVGEGT. The CDR3 is 15 residues long. J was trimmed by 3 bases and V by 8 bases; bases with no gene match: 13. This chain's CDR3 is CASGPPRGGVYEQYF. The CDR3 region has the DNA TGTGCCAGCGGCCCCCCGCGCGGGGGTGTCTACGAGCAGTACTTC.

V usage is TRBV7-9 and J usage is TRBJ2-7; 9 bases are shared with TRBD1. The germline V gene encodes CDR1 SEHNR and CDR2 FQNEAQ (reference sequence). Unmatched junction bases numbered 10, after V lost 8 bases and J lost 2 bases. The CDR3 totals 15 residues. CDR3 amino acids: CASDLQQGATYEQYF. The CDR3 region has the DNA TGTGCCAGCGACTTGCAACAGGGGGCTACCTACGAGCAGTACTTC.

This sequence joins TRBV5-5 and TRBJ2-7; unclear D gene. There are 11 residues in the CDR3. In germline, CDR1 is SGHKS, CDR2 YYEKEE (reference sequence). The V end was cut by 1 base, the J end by 3 bases, with 2 bases between. The CDR3 DNA sequence: TGTGCCAGCAGCTTGCACTACGAGCAGTACTTC. This codes for CASSLHYEQYF. The whole variable domain, filled in from reference TRBV5-5 and TRBJ2-7, reads DAGVTQSPTHLIKTRGQQVTLRCSPISGHKSVSWYQQVLGQGPQFIFQYYEKEERGRGNFPDRFSARQFPNYSSELNVNALLLGDSALYLCASSLHYEQYFGPGTRLTVT.

CDR3 in amino acids: CASSTGEFDYTF. The CDR3 DNA reads as TGTGCCAGCAGTACCGGGGAATTTGACTACACCTTC. This sequence joins TRBV6-2 or TRBV6-3 and TRBJ1-2; D not certain. CDR1 and CDR2 from the germline V gene are MNHEY and SVGEGT. This CDR3 has 12 amino acids. V lost 5 bases and J lost 10, with 14 bases in between.

V is TRBV28 and J is TRBJ1-4, with D possibly TRBD1 on 5 matching bases. The CDR3 totals 14 residues. V shed 1 base and J shed 5 bases, with 8 bases lying between them. Per the germline V gene, CDR1 is MDHEN and CDR2 is SYDVKM. The CDR3, as DNA: TGTGCCAGCAGTTTATCAGGGTCCAATGAAAAACTGTTTTTT. Translating gives CASSLSGSNEKLFF.

V usage is TRBV5-1 and J usage is TRBJ1-2; TRBD1 might be the D (5 bases). V lost 4 bases and J lost 7, with 17 bases in between. The CDR3 sequence is 14 residues long. Germline CDR1 and CDR2: SGHRS and YFSETQ. CDR3 DNA sequence: TGCGCCAGCAGCCTTGGACCCGGGGCAAGTGGCTACACCTTC. Protein product: CASSLGPGASGYTF.

V gene TRBV6-2 or TRBV6-3 combines with J gene TRBJ1-2; 8 nucleotides agree with TRBD1. CDR3 length equals 16 residues. After removal of 2 bases from V and 6 bases from J, the junction contained 11 bases not matched to a gene. CDR1 and CDR2 (germline): MNHEY, SVGEGT. CDR3 region: CASSYRRQGASDGYTF. The CDR3 region has the DNA TGTGCCAGCAGTTACAGGCGGCAGGGGGCATCTGATGGCTACACCTTC.

The rearrangement uses TRBV15 and TRBJ2-2; D may match TRBD1 or TRBD2 (5 bases each). CDR1 and CDR2 from the germline V gene are LNHNV and YYDKDF (reference sequence). This CDR3 has 19 residues. Trimming stripped 5 bases from V and 2 bases from J, with 24 bases between. The CDR3 is CATSPRFPGYGINTGELFF. In DNA form, the CDR3 reads TGTGCCACCAGCCCTCGTTTTCCAGGGTACGGGATCAACACCGGGGAGCTGTTTTTT.

The chain recombines TRBV12-3 or TRBV12-4 with TRBJ2-2, with D perhaps given as TRBD1 or TRBD2 (5 bases each). V shed 6 bases and J shed 8 bases, with 7 bases lying between them. The CDR3 totals 11 residues. CDR3 DNA: TGTGCCAGCAGGAGGGGTGGGGAGCTGTTTTTT. The encoded protein is CASRRGGELFF.

V usage is TRBV18 and J usage is TRBJ1-2, with 7 nucleotides matching TRBD1. Germline loops: CDR1 KGHSH, CDR2 LQKENI. V shed 4 bases, J shed 8 bases, and the junction held 4 bases outside the gene matches. This CDR3 contains 12 residues. The CDR3 spells CASSRQGYGYTF. The CDR3 DNA reads as TGTGCCAGCTCACGACAGGGTTACGGCTACACCTTC.

The chain couples TRBV6-2 or TRBV6-3 to TRBJ1-1, with 7 bases matching TRBD1. CDR3 size: 13 residues. Germline lookup yields CDR1 MNHEY and CDR2 SVGEGT. The V and J ends lost 5 bases and 5 bases, in that order; junction bases with no gene match: 5. CDR3: CASSVQGGTEAFF. CDR3 bases: TGTGCCAGCAGTGTTCAGGGGGGTACTGAAGCTTTCTTT.

The V call is TRBV27, the J call TRBJ1-1; a weak D match, TRBD1 (5 bases). Germline CDR1 is MNHEY and CDR2 is SMNVEV (reference sequence). The CDR3 runs to 13 residues. Trimming left V 3 bases short and J 5 bases short, with 10 bases between. The chain's CDR3 is CASSLRDPTEAFF. The CDR3 DNA reads TGTGCCAGCAGTTTGAGGGACCCGACTGAAGCTTTCTTT.

The chain couples TRBV7-9 to TRBJ1-2; D unclear. The CDR3 length is 15 residues. CDR1 is SEHNR, CDR2 FQNEAQ, per germline (reference sequence). V was trimmed by 1 base and J by 0 bases, leaving 9 bases between them. The CDR3: CASSLGAGSNYGYTF. In DNA, the CDR3 is TGTGCCAGCAGCTTAGGTGCAGGTTCTAACTATGGCTACACCTTC. Using reference TRBV7-9 and TRBJ1-2 for the parts outside the CDR3, the full variable domain is DTGVSQNPRHKITKRGQNVTFRCDPISEHNRLYWYRQTLGQGPEFLTYFQNEAQLEKSRLLSDRFSAERPKGSFSTLEIQRTEQGDSAMYLCASSLGAGSNYGYTFGSGTRLTVV.

The chain joins TRBV18 to TRBJ2-1; 9 bases align to TRBD1. CDR1 is KGHSH and CDR2 is LQKENI in the germline V gene. The trim removed 0 bases at V and 9 bases at J, leaving 15 bases unmatched. The CDR3 runs 18 residues. CDR3 nucleotide sequence: TGTGCCAGCTCACCACCCGGGACAGGGTCAGTGTCCATGGGTGAGCAGTTCTTC. Translated: CASSPPGTGSVSMGEQFF.

The sample holds a few counts of this clone. V usage is TRBV11-2 and J usage is TRBJ2-7; D gene ambiguous. CDR3 length: 13 residues. V was clipped by 2 bases and J by 0 bases, with 5 bases between them. CDR1 and CDR2 from the germline V gene are SGHAT and FQNNGV. Here the CDR3 DNA reads TGTGCCAGCAGCTTAACCTACTCCTACGAGCAGTACTTC. Protein: CASSLTYSYEQYF.

The sample holds a few counts of this clone. This sequence joins TRBV10-1 and TRBJ2-7, with D unresolved. The CDR3 is 11 amino acids. CDR1 and CDR2 from the germline V gene are WNHNN and SYGVQD (reference sequence). The V and J ends lost 10 bases and 3 bases respectively, with 10 bases between them. The CDR3, as DNA: TGCGCCACCGTTTTATACTACGAGCAGTACTTC. This encodes CATVLYYEQYF.

CDR3 DNA sequence: TGTGCCAGCAGCTTAGACAGTGCCTCCTACGAGCAGTACTTC. Its protein product is CASSLDSASYEQYF. The chain combines TRBV7-3 with TRBJ2-7, with D possibly being TRBD1 (5 bases). Germline V lookup: CDR1 SGHTA, CDR2 FQGTGA. Trimming removed 2 bases from V and 0 bases from J, with 8 bases in between. The CDR3 sequence is 14 residues long.

The chain is built from TRBV9 and TRBJ1-1, with unresolved D. The CDR3 has 13 residues. The V end lost 0 bases, the J end lost 1 base, and 4 bases lay between the germline ends. CDR1 and CDR2 from the germline V gene are SGDLS and YYNGEE. CDR3 DNA sequence: TGTGCCAGCAGCGTAGCCGGGAACACTGAAGCTTTCTTT. Translation gives CASSVAGNTEAFF.

The chain joins TRBV7-9 to TRBJ1-4, with 8 bases fitting TRBD1. V was pared by 5 bases and J by 7 bases, with 6 bases of the junction left unmatched. Germline loops: CDR1 SEHNR, CDR2 FQNEAQ (reference sequence). The CDR3 covers 14 residues. The CDR3 spells CASSPGTGGEKLFF. The CDR3 coding sequence is TGTGCCAGCAGCCCCGGTACAGGGGGTGAAAAACTGTTTTTT.

The chain has TRBV12-5 and TRBJ1-4; 8 bases line up with TRBD1. CDR1 is LGHNT, CDR2 FRNRAP, per germline. The CDR3 length is 15 residues. V dropped 10 bases and J dropped 1; count of bases not matched to a gene: 8. CDR3 protein: CANGSDRGTNEKLFF. CDR3 coding DNA: TGTGCTAATGGCAGCGACAGGGGAACTAATGAAAAACTGTTTTTT.

The chain couples TRBV7-2 to TRBJ1-4; 8 nucleotides match TRBD1. Germline CDR1 is SGHTA and CDR2 is FQGNSA. V dropped 5 bases and J dropped 7; count of bases not matched to a gene: 9. This CDR3 contains 15 residues. The CDR3 spells CASSQAGGAFEKLFF. As DNA, the CDR3 is TGTGCCAGCAGCCAGGCAGGGGGCGCCTTTGAAAAACTGTTTTTT. Filled out from reference TRBV7-2 and TRBJ1-4, the complete variable domain reads GAGVSQSPSNKVTEKGKDVELRCDPISGHTALYWYRQSLGQGLEFLIYFQGNSAPDKSGLPSDRFSAERTGGSVSTLTIQRTQQEDSAVYLCASSQAGGAFEKLFFGSGTQLSVL.